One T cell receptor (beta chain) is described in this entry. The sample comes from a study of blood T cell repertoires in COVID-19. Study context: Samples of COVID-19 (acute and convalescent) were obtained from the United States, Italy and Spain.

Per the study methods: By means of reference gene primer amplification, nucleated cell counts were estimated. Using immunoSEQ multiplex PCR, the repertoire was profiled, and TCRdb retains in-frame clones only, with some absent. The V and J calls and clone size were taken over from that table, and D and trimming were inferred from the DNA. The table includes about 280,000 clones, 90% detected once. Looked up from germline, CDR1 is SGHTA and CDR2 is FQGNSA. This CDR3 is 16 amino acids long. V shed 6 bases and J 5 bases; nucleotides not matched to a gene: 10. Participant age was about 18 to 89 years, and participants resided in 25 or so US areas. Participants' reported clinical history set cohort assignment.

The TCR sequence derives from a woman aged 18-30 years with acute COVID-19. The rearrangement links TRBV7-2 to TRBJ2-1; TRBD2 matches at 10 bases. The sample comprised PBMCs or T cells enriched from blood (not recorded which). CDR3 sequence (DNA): TGTGCCAGCAGTCCAAGAGCGGGAGGGCCCAACAATGAGCAGTTCTTC. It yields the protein CASSPRAGGPNNEQFF.